The clone carrying this T cell receptor (beta chain) was picked up a small number of times. Antigen specificity is unknown. There are 14 residues in the CDR3. CDR1 is MDHEN and CDR2 is SYDVKM in the germline V gene. Between the trimmed V and J ends, which lost 7 bases and 2 bases, there was a span of 13 bases. This entry is derived from a study of CD8 T cells in ankylosing spondylitis. Whole-study findings and limits: A motif of fewer than ten highly homologous TCR beta variants was seen as apparently characteristic of ankylosing spondylitis blood. The clones that were linked to disease were reported to be significantly enriched in matched synovial fluid samples from ankylosing spondylitis patients.

The TCR beta libraries were generated through quantitative 5'-RACE incorporating molecular barcodes. One entry per CDR3 protein results from TCRdb running MiXCR on the 5' RACE reads. The sample includes around 390,000 distinct CDR3 sequences, 20% to 25% of them seen just once. The clonotype originates from a male donor with ankylosing spondylitis. The gene calls are TRBV28 and TRBJ2-3; maybe TRBD1 (5 bases). Sequenced sample: blood, either unsorted or a sorted T cell fraction (not recorded which). The CDR3 DNA is TGTGCCAGCAAGGTCCTAGGGGTCACAGATACGCAGTATTTT. Translating it yields CASKVLGVTDTQYF.